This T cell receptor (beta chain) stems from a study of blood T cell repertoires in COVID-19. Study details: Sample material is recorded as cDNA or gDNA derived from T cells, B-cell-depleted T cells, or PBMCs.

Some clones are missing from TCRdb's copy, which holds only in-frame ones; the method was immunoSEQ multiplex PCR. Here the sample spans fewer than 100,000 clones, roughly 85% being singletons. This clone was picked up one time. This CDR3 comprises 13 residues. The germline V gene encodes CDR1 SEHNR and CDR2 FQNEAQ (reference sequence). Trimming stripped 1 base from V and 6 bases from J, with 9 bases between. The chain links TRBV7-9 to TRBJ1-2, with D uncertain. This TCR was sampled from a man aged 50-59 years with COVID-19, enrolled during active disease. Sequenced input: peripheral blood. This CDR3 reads CASSLVAEDGYTF. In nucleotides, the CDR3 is TGTGCCAGCAGCTTAGTGGCAGAAGATGGCTACACCTTC.